These T cell receptor beta chains were read from a single sample in a study of PD-L1 blockade in urothelial cancer. The protocol was immunoSEQ multiplex PCR, while the TCRdb copy is restricted to in-frame clones and leaves out a portion. The sample includes about 41,000 clones, 70% to 90% seen only once; the top ten take approximately 2.4%. The starting material was PBMCs, obtained around atezolizumab (anti-PD-L1) treatment. These receptors were collected from a man between 65 and 79 years old with urothelial cancer. Each CDR3 is given with its conserved first and last residue.

TRBJ2-3,TRBV18,CASSRGSSTDTQYF
TRBJ1-1,TRBV7-2,CASSSEGNTEAFF
TRBJ2-3,TRBV6-1,CASSDPPGGPSTDTQYF
TRBJ2-1,TRBV2,CASKGTSGAGEQFF
TRBJ1-2,TRBV2,CASSEGGFSGYTF
TRBJ1-2,TRBV30,CAWSVEPGPSLTGGYTF
TRBJ1-2,TRBV5-1,CASSPQGQSYGYTF
TRBJ2-7,TRBV13,CASSLGRLADTYEQYF
TRBJ1-1,TRBV2,CASSEAVTGVTEAFF
TRBJ2-2,TRBV5-1,CASSLEDRRNTGELFF
TRBJ2-3,TRBV6-5,CASSSGLAGPTDTQYF
TRBJ1-1,TRBV4-2,CASSQVGGPLNTEAFF
TRBJ2-7,TRBV15,CATSTRTSGSEQYF
TRBJ2-3,TRBV19,CASSGTGKGDTQYF
TRBJ1-1,TRBV7-2,CASSLGGRSTEAFF
TRBJ2-3,TRBV2,CASSALAGGTDTQYF
TRBJ2-7,TRBV28,CASSLLNYEQYF
TRBJ2-1,TRBV4-2,CASSQDARESSYNEQFF
TRBJ2-2,TRBV14,CASSQASRFPGELFF
TRBJ2-3,TRBV5-1,CASSLAGTASFGDTQYF
TRBJ1-1,TRBV5-1,CASSPLGWKNTEAFF
TRBJ1-2,TRBV30,CAWSPAGDGYTF
TRBJ2-1,TRBV2,CASRTSGSYNEQFF
TRBJ1-2,TRBV11-2,CASSLDLETGGATYGYTF
TRBJ1-2,TRBV27,CASSLSGVGGYTF
TRBJ2-6,TRBV5-1,CASSRRQGTGANVLTF
TRBJ2-1,TRBV11-2,CASSHGTSGSSYNEQFF
TRBJ2-5,TRBV5-1,CASSPTGRGYQETQYF
TRBJ2-1,TRBV5-1,CASSDPSGRVRNEQFF
TRBJ2-7,TRBV21-1,CASSFNSGGNSSYEQYF
TRBJ1-5,TRBV7-9,CASSLLEQPQHF
TRBJ1-1,TRBV28,CAVKGGANEAFF
TRBJ2-7,TRBV7-2,CASSLETAYEQYF
TRBJ2-7,TRBV5-1,CASSPRTGRGDEQYF
TRBJ2-1,TRBV5-1,CASSLVLQGSYNEQFF
TRBJ1-2,TRBV6-5,CASRQDGNYGYTF
TRBJ2-1,TRBV30,CACGRAGGYNEQFF
TRBJ2-5,TRBV5-4,CASSWTGSRETQYF
TRBJ1-2,TRBV30,CAWSEQGDGYTF
TRBJ1-1,TRBV30,CACFRDSNTEAFF
TRBJ1-1,TRBV7-9,CASSLTGTGQYTEAFF
TRBJ2-4,TRBV6-6,CASLRGQGHIQYF
TRBJ2-5,TRBV4-1,CASSRGGGYQETQYF
TRBJ2-7,TRBV19,CASSISDYPSEQYF
TRBJ2-5,TRBV14,CASSSLLLREGAETQYF
TRBJ1-4,TRBV2,CASRGVATNEKLFF
TRBJ2-7,TRBV10-2,CASSEFLGGAVYEQYF